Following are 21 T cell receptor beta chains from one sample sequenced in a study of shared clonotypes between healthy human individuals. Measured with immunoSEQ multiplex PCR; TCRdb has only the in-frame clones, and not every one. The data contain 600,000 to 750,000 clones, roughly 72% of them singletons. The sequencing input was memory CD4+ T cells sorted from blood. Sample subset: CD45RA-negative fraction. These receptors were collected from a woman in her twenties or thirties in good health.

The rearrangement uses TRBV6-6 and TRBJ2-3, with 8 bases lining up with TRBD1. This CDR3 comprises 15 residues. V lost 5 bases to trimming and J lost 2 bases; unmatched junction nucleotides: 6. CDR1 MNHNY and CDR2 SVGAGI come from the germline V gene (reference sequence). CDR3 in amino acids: CASSHRGSITDTQYF. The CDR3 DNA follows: TGTGCCAGCAGTCACAGGGGGTCCATCACAGATACGCAGTATTTT.

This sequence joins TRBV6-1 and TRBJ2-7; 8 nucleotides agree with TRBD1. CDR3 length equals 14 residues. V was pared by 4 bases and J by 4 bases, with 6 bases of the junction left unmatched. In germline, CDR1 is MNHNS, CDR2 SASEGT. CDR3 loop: CASSGGTGRYEQYF. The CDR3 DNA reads TGTGCCAGCAGTGGGGGGACAGGAAGATACGAGCAGTACTTC.

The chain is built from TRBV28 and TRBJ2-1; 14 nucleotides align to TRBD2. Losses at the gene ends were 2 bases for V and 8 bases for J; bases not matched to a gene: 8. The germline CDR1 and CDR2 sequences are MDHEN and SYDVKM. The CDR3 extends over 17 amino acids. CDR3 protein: CASSLTPGLAGVDEQFF. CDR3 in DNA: TGTGCCAGCAGTTTAACCCCGGGACTAGCGGGAGTCGATGAGCAGTTCTTC.

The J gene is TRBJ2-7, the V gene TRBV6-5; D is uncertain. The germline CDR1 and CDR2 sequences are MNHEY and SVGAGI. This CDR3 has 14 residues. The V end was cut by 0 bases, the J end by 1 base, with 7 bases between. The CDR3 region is CASSYSRLSYEQYF. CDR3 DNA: TGTGCCAGCAGTTACTCGAGACTGTCCTACGAGCAGTACTTC.

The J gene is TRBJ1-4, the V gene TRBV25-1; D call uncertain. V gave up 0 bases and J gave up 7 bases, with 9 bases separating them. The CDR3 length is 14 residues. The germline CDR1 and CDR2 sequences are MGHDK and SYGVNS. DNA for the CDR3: TGTGCCAGCAGTGAATATAGGGATGGTGAAAAACTGTTTTTT. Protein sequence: CASSEYRDGEKLFF.

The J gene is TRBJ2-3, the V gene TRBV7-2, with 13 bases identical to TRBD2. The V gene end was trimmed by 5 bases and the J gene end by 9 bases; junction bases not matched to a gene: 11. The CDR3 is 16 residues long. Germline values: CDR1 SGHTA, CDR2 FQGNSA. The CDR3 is CASSQGGLAGARTQYF. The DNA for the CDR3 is TGTGCCAGCAGCCAGGGAGGACTAGCGGGGGCCCGCACGCAGTATTTT.

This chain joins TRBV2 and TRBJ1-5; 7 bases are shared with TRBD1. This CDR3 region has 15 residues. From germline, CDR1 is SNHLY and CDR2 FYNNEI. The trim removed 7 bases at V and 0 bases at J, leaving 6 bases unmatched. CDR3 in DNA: TGTGCCAGCACGGGACAGTTACATAGCAATCAGCCCCAGCATTTT. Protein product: CASTGQLHSNQPQHF.

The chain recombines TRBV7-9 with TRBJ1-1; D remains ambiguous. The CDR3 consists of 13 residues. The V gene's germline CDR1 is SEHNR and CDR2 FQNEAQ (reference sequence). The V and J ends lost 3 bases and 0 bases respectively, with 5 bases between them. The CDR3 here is CASSFIMNTEAFF. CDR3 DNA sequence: TGTGCCAGCAGCTTTATCATGAACACTGAAGCTTTCTTT.

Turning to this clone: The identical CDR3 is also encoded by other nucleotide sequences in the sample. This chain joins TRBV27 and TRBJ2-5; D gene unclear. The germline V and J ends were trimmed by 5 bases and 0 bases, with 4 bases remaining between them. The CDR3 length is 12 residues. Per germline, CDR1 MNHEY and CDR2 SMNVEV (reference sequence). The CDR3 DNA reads TGTGCCAGCAGTCTAGACCAAGAGACCCAGTACTTC. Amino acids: CASSLDQETQYF.

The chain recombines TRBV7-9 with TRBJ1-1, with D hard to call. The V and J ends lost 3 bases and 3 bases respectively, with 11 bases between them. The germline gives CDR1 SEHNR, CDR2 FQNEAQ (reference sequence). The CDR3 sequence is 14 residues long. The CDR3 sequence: CASSFVTSYTEAFF. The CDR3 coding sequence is TGTGCCAGCAGCTTTGTCACTTCTTACACTGAAGCTTTCTTT.

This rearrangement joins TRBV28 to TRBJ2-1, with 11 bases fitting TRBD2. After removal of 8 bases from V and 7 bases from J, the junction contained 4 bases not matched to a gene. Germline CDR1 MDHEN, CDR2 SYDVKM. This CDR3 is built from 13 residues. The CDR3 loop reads CASLSGRGNEQFF. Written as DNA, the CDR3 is TGTGCCAGCCTTAGCGGGAGGGGTAATGAGCAGTTCTTC.

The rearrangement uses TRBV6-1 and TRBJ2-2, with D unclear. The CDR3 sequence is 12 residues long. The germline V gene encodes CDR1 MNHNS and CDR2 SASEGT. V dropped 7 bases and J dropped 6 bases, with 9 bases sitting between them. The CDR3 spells CASTVEAGELFF. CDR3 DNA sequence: TGTGCCAGCACTGTCGAGGCCGGGGAGCTGTTTTTT.

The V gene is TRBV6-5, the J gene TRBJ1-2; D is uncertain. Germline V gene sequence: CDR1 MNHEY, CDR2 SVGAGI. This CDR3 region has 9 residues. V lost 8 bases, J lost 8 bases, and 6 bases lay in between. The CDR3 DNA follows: TGTGCCAGCCAGGACGGCTACACCTTC. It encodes CASQDGYTF.

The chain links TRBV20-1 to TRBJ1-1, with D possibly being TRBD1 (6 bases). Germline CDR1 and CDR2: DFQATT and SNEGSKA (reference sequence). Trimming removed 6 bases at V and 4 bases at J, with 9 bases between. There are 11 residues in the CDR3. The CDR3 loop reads CSATGSTEAFF. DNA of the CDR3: TGCAGTGCCACAGGGAGCACTGAAGCTTTCTTT.

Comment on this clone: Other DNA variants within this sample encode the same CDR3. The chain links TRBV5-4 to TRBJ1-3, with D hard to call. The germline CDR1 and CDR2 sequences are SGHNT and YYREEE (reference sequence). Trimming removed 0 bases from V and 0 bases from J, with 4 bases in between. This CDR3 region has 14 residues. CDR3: CASSLESSGNTIYF. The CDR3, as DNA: TGTGCCAGCAGCTTGGAAAGCTCTGGAAACACCATATATTTT.

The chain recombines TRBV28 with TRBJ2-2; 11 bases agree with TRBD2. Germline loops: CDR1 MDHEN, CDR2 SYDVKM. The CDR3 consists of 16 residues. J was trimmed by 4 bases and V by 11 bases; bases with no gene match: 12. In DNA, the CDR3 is TGTGCCGCAGCGCCTTTCACTAGCGGGAGCACCGGGGAGCTGTTTTTT. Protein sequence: CAAAPFTSGSTGELFF.

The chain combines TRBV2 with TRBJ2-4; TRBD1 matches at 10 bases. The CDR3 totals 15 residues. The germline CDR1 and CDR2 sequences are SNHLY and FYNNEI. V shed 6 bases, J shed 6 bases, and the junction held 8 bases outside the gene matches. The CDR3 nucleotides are TGTGCCAGCAGAGAGACGACAGGGGGCAGAAACATTCAGTACTTC. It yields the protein CASRETTGGRNIQYF.

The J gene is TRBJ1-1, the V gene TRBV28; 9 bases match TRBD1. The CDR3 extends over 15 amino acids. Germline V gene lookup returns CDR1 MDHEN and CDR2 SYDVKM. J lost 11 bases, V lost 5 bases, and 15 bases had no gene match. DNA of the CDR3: TGTGCCAGCAGTGTCTCCGGGACAGGGATTAGGGCCGCTTTCTTT. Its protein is CASSVSGTGIRAAFF. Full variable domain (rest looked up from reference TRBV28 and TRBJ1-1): DVKVTQSSRYLVKRTGEKVFLECVQDMDHENMFWYRQDPGLGLRLIYFSYDVKMKEKGDIPEGYSVSREKKERFSLILESASTNQTSMYLCASSVSGTGIRAAFFGQGTRLTVV.

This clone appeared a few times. The CDR3 protein is CASSPLAGASYEQYF. The CDR3 DNA reads TGCGCCAGCAGCCCACTAGCGGGTGCCTCCTACGAGCAGTACTTC. The rearrangement joins TRBV5-1 to TRBJ2-7; 9 bases fit TRBD2. The germline CDR1 and CDR2 sequences are SGHRS and YFSETQ. The CDR3 is made up of 15 amino acids. V was pared by 4 bases and J by 0 bases, with 5 bases of the junction left unmatched.

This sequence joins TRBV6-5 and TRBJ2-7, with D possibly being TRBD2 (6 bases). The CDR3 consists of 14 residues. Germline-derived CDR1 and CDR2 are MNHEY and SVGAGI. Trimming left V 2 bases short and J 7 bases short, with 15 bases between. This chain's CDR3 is CASSYMSGTGEQYF. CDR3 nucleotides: TGTGCCAGCAGTTACATGTCAGGGACTGGGGAGCAGTACTTC.

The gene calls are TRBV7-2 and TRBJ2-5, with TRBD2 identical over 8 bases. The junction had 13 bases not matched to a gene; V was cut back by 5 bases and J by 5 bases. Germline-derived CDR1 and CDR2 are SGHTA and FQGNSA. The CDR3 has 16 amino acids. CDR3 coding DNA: TGTGCCAGCAGCCAAGCCCACAGGACGGGAGGGGAGACCCAGTACTTC. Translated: CASSQAHRTGGETQYF.